This TCR beta chain was retrieved from a study of cytomegalovirus exposure and HLA in healthy donors. In the PCR, 60 Vbeta and 13 Jbeta primers were used. Sequenced by immunoSEQ multiplex PCR; TCRdb stores in-frame clones only, minus some. Of about 160,000 clones listed, 60% to 80% are singletons. This CDR3 contains 13 residues. Losses at the gene ends were 2 bases for V and 11 bases for J; bases not matched to a gene: 5. In germline, CDR1 is SGHRS, CDR2 YFSETQ. This clonotype was obtained from a man aged 25 to 40 in good health and CMV-seropositive. Sequencing was performed on PBMCs. V gene TRBV5-1 combines with J gene TRBJ2-5, with TRBD1 matching 11 bases. DNA for the CDR3: TGCGCCAGCAGCTTCGGGACAGGGGGAGCGCAGTACTTC. Translation gives CASSFGTGGAQYF.